The clone carrying this T cell receptor (beta chain) has just a few counts. This sample stems from a study of early T cells in non-severe SARS-CoV-2 infection. Study overall: Sequencing of unsorted whole blood was done on bulk RNA, leaving chains unpaired.

The V gene's germline CDR1 is KGHSH and CDR2 LQKENI. The CDR3 is made up of 15 amino acids. V dropped 1 base and J dropped 3 bases, with 10 bases sitting between them. The library protocol tagged individual cDNA molecules with unique molecular identifiers. TCRdb called the 5' RACE reads again in MiXCR, with one record for every CDR3 protein. The repertoire consists of 25,000 to 30,000 distinct CDR3 sequences, with around 4.2% occurring once and the leading ten covering approximately 4.4%. This TCR was sampled from an adult who was a healthcare worker with PCR-confirmed SARS-CoV-2 infection or an uninfected control (not recorded which). This chain joins TRBV18 and TRBJ1-5; D unclear. Source material: whole blood. The CDR3 nucleotides are TGTGCCAGCTCACCACTGGGAGGAAACAATCAGCCCCAGCATTTT. It translates to CASSPLGGNNQPQHF.